This entry is about one T cell receptor (beta chain). What it binds is not known. Into CD45RA+ naive and CD45RA-negative memory subsets, the CD4+ cells were split. V shed 1 base and J shed 6 bases, with 12 bases lying between them. Germline V gene sequence: CDR1 KGHSH, CDR2 LQKENI. The length of the CDR3 is 14 residues. These data belong to a study of shared clonotypes between healthy human individuals. The table came from immunoSEQ multiplex PCR; TCRdb's copy has only in-frame clones and leaves some out. The sample contains approximately 1.1 million clones, around 78% of which appear only once. Regarding the study as a whole: Memory subsets had estimated richness that was generally smaller than that of naive subsets. A handful of donors had about 5% of their naive CD4 clonotypes in common.

This chain links TRBV18 with TRBJ1-1; the D gene is possibly TRBD1 (6 bases). The sequenced sample was memory CD4+ T cells from PBMCs. Subset given: CD45RA-negative fraction. The source of this sequence is a young man in good health. Some clones in this sample may be carry-over from other donors' samples. The CDR3 nucleotides read TGTGCCAGCTCACCACAGGGGGGGGAATCTGAAGCTTTCTTT. Protein sequence: CASSPQGGESEAFF.